The rows below give T cell receptor beta chains drawn from one sample of a study of cytomegalovirus exposure and HLA in healthy donors. Clones were read by immunoSEQ multiplex PCR, and TCRdb kept only the in-frame ones, dropping some. The sample includes under 200,000 clones, 79% of them seen just once. The specimen was PBMCs. These receptors all stem from a woman between 35 and 50 years old in good health and CMV-seronegative. The CDR3 runs from the conserved cysteine through the conserved F or W. Each record gives: V gene, J gene, D gene, clone size, CDR3 length, CDR3 DNA, CDR3 protein. The D gene is left open where the match is weak. Not every row has a clone size; where given, it reads once, few, many or a size class.

v_call: TRBV5-1; j_call: TRBJ2-7; d_call: TRBD1; clone_size: .; cdr3_length: 16; cdr3_nt: TGCGCCAGCAGCTTGGTGGGGGACAGGGGGTCCTACGAGCAGTACTTC; cdr3_aa: CASSLVGDRGSYEQYF
v_call: TRBV7-2; j_call: TRBJ2-7; d_call: TRBD1; clone_size: .; cdr3_length: 16; cdr3_nt: TGTGCCAGCAGCTTCGACGCAGGGGGCGCCCCCTACGAGCAGTACTTC; cdr3_aa: CASSFDAGGAPYEQYF
v_call: TRBV19; j_call: TRBJ1-6; d_call: .; clone_size: .; cdr3_length: 13; cdr3_nt: TGTGCCAGTAGCACAGATTATAATTCACCCCTCCACTTT; cdr3_aa: CASSTDYNSPLHF
v_call: TRBV6-6; j_call: TRBJ1-4; d_call: .; clone_size: .; cdr3_length: 15; cdr3_nt: TGTGCCAGCAGTGTGATCGGGCAGGGCGGTGAAAAACTGTTTTTT; cdr3_aa: CASSVIGQGGEKLFF
v_call: TRBV2; j_call: TRBJ2-1; d_call: TRBD2; clone_size: .; cdr3_length: 17; cdr3_nt: TGTGCCAGCAGTGGCGTACTAGCGGTCCTTTCCTACAATGAGCAGTTCTTC; cdr3_aa: CASSGVLAVLSYNEQFF
v_call: TRBV6-1; j_call: TRBJ2-7; d_call: .; clone_size: .; cdr3_length: 11; cdr3_nt: TGTGCCAGCTGCGGTCAGTACGAGCAGTACTTC; cdr3_aa: CASCGQYEQYF
v_call: TRBV6-1; j_call: TRBJ2-6; d_call: .; clone_size: few; cdr3_length: 16; cdr3_nt: TGTGCCAGCAGTGAAGCCCCAGGCTCTGGGGCCAACGTCCTGACTTTC; cdr3_aa: CASSEAPGSGANVLTF
v_call: TRBV5-6; j_call: TRBJ1-1; d_call: .; clone_size: .; cdr3_length: 15; cdr3_nt: TGTGCCAGCAGCCCCACAGGGTGGGGTGGCACTGAAGCTTTCTTT; cdr3_aa: CASSPTGWGGTEAFF
v_call: TRBV19; j_call: TRBJ1-5; d_call: .; clone_size: .; cdr3_length: 16; cdr3_nt: TGTGCCAGTAGTATGAGGAAGACAGACGCGTATCAGCCCCAGCATTTT; cdr3_aa: CASSMRKTDAYQPQHF
v_call: TRBV19; j_call: TRBJ1-2; d_call: .; clone_size: .; cdr3_length: 14; cdr3_nt: TGTGCCAGTACCGAGGAGAATGGGGAGAATGGCTACACCTTC; cdr3_aa: CASTEENGENGYTF
v_call: TRBV27; j_call: TRBJ1-1; d_call: .; clone_size: .; cdr3_length: 11; cdr3_nt: TGTGCCAGCAGGGACAGAGGGGAAGCTTTCTTT; cdr3_aa: CASRDRGEAFF
v_call: TRBV7-6; j_call: TRBJ2-7; d_call: TRBD1; clone_size: .; cdr3_length: 15; cdr3_nt: TGTGCCAGCAGCTCCGGACAGGGGTCCATCTACGAGCAGTACTTC; cdr3_aa: CASSSGQGSIYEQYF
v_call: TRBV29-1; j_call: TRBJ2-1; d_call: .; clone_size: .; cdr3_length: 14; cdr3_nt: TGCAGCGTTGTTTGGACTCCTTCCTACAATGAGCAGTTCTTC; cdr3_aa: CSVVWTPSYNEQFF
v_call: TRBV2; j_call: TRBJ2-5; d_call: TRBD2; clone_size: .; cdr3_length: 16; cdr3_nt: TGTGCCAGCAGTGAAGGTCGTGGACTAGCACAAGAGACCCAGTACTTC; cdr3_aa: CASSEGRGLAQETQYF
v_call: TRBV6-5; j_call: TRBJ2-7; d_call: TRBD2; clone_size: .; cdr3_length: 15; cdr3_nt: TGTGCCAGCAGTTACTCGGGGACTAAGCGGTACGAGCAGTACTTC; cdr3_aa: CASSYSGTKRYEQYF
v_call: TRBV6-5; j_call: TRBJ2-7; d_call: TRBD2; clone_size: once; cdr3_length: 14; cdr3_nt: TGTGCCAGCAGCCCGACTAGCGGGAGCTACGAGCAGTACTTC; cdr3_aa: CASSPTSGSYEQYF
v_call: TRBV6-5; j_call: TRBJ1-6; d_call: TRBD1; clone_size: .; cdr3_length: 10; cdr3_nt: TGTGCCAGCTTGGGGGAGACAGGGCACTTT; cdr3_aa: CASLGETGHF
v_call: TRBV7-2; j_call: TRBJ2-2; d_call: .; clone_size: .; cdr3_length: 15; cdr3_nt: TGTGCCAGCAGCTTAGTAGGGGATGGAGCCGGGGAGCTGTTTTTT; cdr3_aa: CASSLVGDGAGELFF
v_call: TRBV10-3; j_call: TRBJ1-2; d_call: TRBD1; clone_size: .; cdr3_length: 17; cdr3_nt: TGTGCCATCAGCCGAACCGGGACAGCGGCAAGTTCCAATGGCTACACCTTC; cdr3_aa: CAISRTGTAASSNGYTF
v_call: TRBV6-6; j_call: TRBJ1-5; d_call: .; clone_size: few; cdr3_length: 14; cdr3_nt: TGTGCCAGCAGCTCGGGATGGAGCAATCAGCCCCAGCATTTT; cdr3_aa: CASSSGWSNQPQHF
v_call: TRBV6-1; j_call: TRBJ2-5; d_call: TRBD2; clone_size: once; cdr3_length: 18; cdr3_nt: TGTGCCAGCAGTGTTCGGGGACTAGCGGGGGGGGACCAAGAGACCCAGTACTTC; cdr3_aa: CASSVRGLAGGDQETQYF
v_call: TRBV6-1; j_call: TRBJ1-1; d_call: .; clone_size: .; cdr3_length: 14; cdr3_nt: TGTGCCAGCGGGGTTATCGGGGTTCGTACTGAAGCTTTCTTT; cdr3_aa: CASGVIGVRTEAFF
v_call: TRBV7-6; j_call: TRBJ1-6; d_call: TRBD1; clone_size: few; cdr3_length: 16; cdr3_nt: TGTGCCAGCAGCTCAGGGGGACAGGGAATGGTTTCACCCCTCCACTTT; cdr3_aa: CASSSGGQGMVSPLHF
v_call: TRBV7-2; j_call: TRBJ2-7; d_call: TRBD2; clone_size: once; cdr3_length: 13; cdr3_nt: TGTGCCAGCGCCACTAGCGGGGGCTACGAGCAGTACTTC; cdr3_aa: CASATSGGYEQYF
v_call: TRBV4-3; j_call: TRBJ1-2; d_call: .; clone_size: .; cdr3_length: 15; cdr3_nt: TGCGCCAGCAGCCAAGGCGTCGGTTCCAACTATGGCTACACCTTC; cdr3_aa: CASSQGVGSNYGYTF
v_call: TRBV25-1; j_call: TRBJ1-2; d_call: .; clone_size: .; cdr3_length: 14; cdr3_nt: TGTGCCAGCAGTGAATGGGCAGGCCACTATGGCTACACCTTC; cdr3_aa: CASSEWAGHYGYTF
v_call: TRBV6-6; j_call: TRBJ2-1; d_call: TRBD2; clone_size: .; cdr3_length: 16; cdr3_nt: TGTGCCAGCAGTTACCCGGGACTAGCGGGAGTAAATGAGCAGTTCTTC; cdr3_aa: CASSYPGLAGVNEQFF
v_call: TRBV18; j_call: TRBJ1-4; d_call: TRBD1; clone_size: .; cdr3_length: 15; cdr3_nt: TGTGCCAGCTCACCCGTCGGGACAGGGGGCAAAAAACTGTTTTTT; cdr3_aa: CASSPVGTGGKKLFF
v_call: TRBV7-8; j_call: TRBJ1-4; d_call: TRBD1; clone_size: .; cdr3_length: 16; cdr3_nt: TGTGCCAGCAGCTTCCTTCCTCAGGGGGTTAATGAAAAACTGTTTTTT; cdr3_aa: CASSFLPQGVNEKLFF
v_call: TRBV6-6; j_call: TRBJ2-2; d_call: .; clone_size: .; cdr3_length: 13; cdr3_nt: TGTGCGTCAAACAGGGTCAGCACCGGGGAGCTGTTTTTT; cdr3_aa: CASNRVSTGELFF
v_call: TRBV5-1; j_call: TRBJ2-1; d_call: .; clone_size: .; cdr3_length: 13; cdr3_nt: TGCGCCAGCAGGGAGGGTTTCGGCGATGAGCAGTTCTTC; cdr3_aa: CASREGFGDEQFF
v_call: TRBV19; j_call: TRBJ2-7; d_call: TRBD1; clone_size: once; cdr3_length: 13; cdr3_nt: TGTGCCAGTAGTATCTCAGGGGGCCTTGAGCAGTACTTC; cdr3_aa: CASSISGGLEQYF
v_call: TRBV7-8; j_call: TRBJ2-5; d_call: TRBD2; clone_size: few; cdr3_length: 15; cdr3_nt: TGTGCCAGCAGCCCCCGGGTAGCGGGAGACGGGACCCAGTACTTC; cdr3_aa: CASSPRVAGDGTQYF
v_call: TRBV5-4; j_call: TRBJ1-2; d_call: .; clone_size: .; cdr3_length: 15; cdr3_nt: TGTGCCAGCAGCTTGGCGGGACTGTATGGTGATGGCTACACCTTC; cdr3_aa: CASSLAGLYGDGYTF
v_call: TRBV7-3; j_call: TRBJ2-2; d_call: TRBD2; clone_size: .; cdr3_length: 17; cdr3_nt: TGTGCCAGCAGCCTCACTAGCGGGGCCACGAACACCGGGGAGCTGTTTTTT; cdr3_aa: CASSLTSGATNTGELFF
v_call: TRBV4-1; j_call: TRBJ1-6; d_call: TRBD1; clone_size: .; cdr3_length: 16; cdr3_nt: TGCGCCAGCAGCCAAGATCAGGGGGGAATAAATTCACCCCTCCACTTT; cdr3_aa: CASSQDQGGINSPLHF
v_call: TRBV5-1; j_call: TRBJ1-5; d_call: TRBD1; clone_size: .; cdr3_length: 16; cdr3_nt: TGCGCCAGCAGCTTAGGTCAGGGGGCGTTGGATCAGCCCCAGCATTTT; cdr3_aa: CASSLGQGALDQPQHF
v_call: TRBV2; j_call: TRBJ1-1; d_call: TRBD1; clone_size: .; cdr3_length: 14; cdr3_nt: TGTGCCAGCAGTGTACGACAGGGGAACACTGAAGCTTTCTTT; cdr3_aa: CASSVRQGNTEAFF
v_call: TRBV5-6; j_call: TRBJ2-5; d_call: .; clone_size: .; cdr3_length: 13; cdr3_nt: TGTGCCAGCAGCTTGAACAGGGAGGGGACCCAGTACTTC; cdr3_aa: CASSLNREGTQYF
v_call: TRBV9; j_call: TRBJ1-2; d_call: .; clone_size: .; cdr3_length: 12; cdr3_nt: TGTGCCAGCCGGGACGGGGGTGGAGGCTACACCTTC; cdr3_aa: CASRDGGGGYTF